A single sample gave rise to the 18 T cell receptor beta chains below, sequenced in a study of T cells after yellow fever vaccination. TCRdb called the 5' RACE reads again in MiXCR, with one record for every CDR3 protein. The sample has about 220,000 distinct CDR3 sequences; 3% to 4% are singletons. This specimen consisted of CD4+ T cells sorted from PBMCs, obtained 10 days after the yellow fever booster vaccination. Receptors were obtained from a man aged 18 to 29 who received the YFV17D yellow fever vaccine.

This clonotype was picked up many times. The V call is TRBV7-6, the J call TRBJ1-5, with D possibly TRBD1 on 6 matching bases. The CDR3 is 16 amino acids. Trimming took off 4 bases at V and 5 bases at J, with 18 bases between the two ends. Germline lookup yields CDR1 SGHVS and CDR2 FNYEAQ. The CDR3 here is CASSSPGTPRDQPQHF. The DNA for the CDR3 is TGTGCCAGCAGCTCGCCCGGGACACCAAGGGATCAGCCCCAGCATTTT.

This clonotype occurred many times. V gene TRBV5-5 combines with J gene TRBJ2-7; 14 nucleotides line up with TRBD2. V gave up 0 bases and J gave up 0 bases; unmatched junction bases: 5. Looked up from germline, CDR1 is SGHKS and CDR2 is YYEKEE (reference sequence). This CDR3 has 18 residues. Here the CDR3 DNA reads TGTGCCAGCAGCTTGGGACTAGCGGGGGGGAAGATCTCCTACGAGCAGTACTTC. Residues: CASSLGLAGGKISYEQYF.

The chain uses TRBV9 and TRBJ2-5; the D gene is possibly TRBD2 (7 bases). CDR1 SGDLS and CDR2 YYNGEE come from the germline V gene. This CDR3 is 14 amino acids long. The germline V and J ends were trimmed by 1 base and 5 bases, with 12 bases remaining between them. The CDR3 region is CASSVTGGGETQYF. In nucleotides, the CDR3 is TGTGCCAGCAGCGTAACGGGGGGCGGTGAGACCCAGTACTTC.

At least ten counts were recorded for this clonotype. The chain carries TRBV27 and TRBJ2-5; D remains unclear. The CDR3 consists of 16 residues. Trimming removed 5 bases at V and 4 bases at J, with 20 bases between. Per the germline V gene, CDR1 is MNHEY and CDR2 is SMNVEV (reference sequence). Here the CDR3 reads CASSPITFSLRETQYF. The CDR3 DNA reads TGTGCCAGCAGTCCGATCACTTTCTCGTTGAGAGAGACCCAGTACTTC.

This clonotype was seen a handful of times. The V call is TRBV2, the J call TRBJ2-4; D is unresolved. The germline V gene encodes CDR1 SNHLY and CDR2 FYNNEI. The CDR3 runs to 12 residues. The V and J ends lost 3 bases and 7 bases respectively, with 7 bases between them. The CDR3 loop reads CASSEGSNIQYF. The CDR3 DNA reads TGTGCCAGCAGTGAGGGCAGTAACATTCAGTACTTC. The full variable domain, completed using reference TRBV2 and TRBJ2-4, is EPEVTQTPSHQVTQMGQEVILRCVPISNHLYFYWYRQILGQKVEFLVSFYNNEISEKSEIFDDQFSVERPDGSNFTLKIRSTKLEDSAMYFCASSEGSNIQYFGAGTRLSVL.

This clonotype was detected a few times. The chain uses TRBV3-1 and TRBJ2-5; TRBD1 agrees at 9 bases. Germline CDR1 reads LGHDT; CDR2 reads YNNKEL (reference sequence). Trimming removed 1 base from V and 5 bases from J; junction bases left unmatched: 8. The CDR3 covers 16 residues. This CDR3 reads CASSQGNRGRGETQYF. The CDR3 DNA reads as TGTGCCAGCAGCCAAGGAAACAGGGGGCGTGGGGAGACCCAGTACTTC.

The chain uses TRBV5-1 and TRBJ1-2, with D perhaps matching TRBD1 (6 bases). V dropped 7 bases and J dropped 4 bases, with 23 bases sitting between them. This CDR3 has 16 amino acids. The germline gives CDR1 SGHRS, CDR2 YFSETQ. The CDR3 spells CASPPPRTETFYGYTF. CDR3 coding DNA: TGCGCCAGCCCCCCCCCGCGGACAGAAACCTTCTATGGCTACACCTTC.

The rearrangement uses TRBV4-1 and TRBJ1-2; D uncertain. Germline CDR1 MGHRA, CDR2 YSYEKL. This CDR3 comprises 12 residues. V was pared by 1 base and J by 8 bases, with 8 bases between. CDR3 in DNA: TGCGCCAGCAGCCAAGTTGGTAGAGGCTACACCTTC. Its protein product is CASSQVGRGYTF.

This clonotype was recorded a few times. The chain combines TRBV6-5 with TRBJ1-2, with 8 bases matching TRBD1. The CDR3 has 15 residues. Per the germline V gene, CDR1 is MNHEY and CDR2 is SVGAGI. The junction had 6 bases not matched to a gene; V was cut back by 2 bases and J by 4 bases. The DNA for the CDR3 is TGTGCCAGCAGTTACGAGGGGCAGGGGGCCTATGGCTACACCTTC. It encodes CASSYEGQGAYGYTF.

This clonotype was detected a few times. This CDR3 is CASSTGPLETQYF. The CDR3, as DNA: TGTGCCAGCAGTACGGGACCCTTAGAGACCCAGTACTTC. J is TRBJ2-5 and V is TRBV6-6; possibly TRBD1 or TRBD2 for D (5 bases each). The V end lost 5 bases, the J end lost 4 bases, and 11 bases lay between the germline ends. Germline CDR1 MNHNY, CDR2 SVGAGI (reference sequence). The length of the CDR3 is 13 residues.

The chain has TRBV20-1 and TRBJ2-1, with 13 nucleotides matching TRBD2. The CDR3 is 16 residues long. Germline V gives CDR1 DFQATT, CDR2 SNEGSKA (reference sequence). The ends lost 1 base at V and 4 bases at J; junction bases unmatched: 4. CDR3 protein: CSARALGLAGYNEQFF. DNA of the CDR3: TGCAGTGCTAGAGCTCTGGGACTAGCGGGGTACAATGAGCAGTTCTTC.

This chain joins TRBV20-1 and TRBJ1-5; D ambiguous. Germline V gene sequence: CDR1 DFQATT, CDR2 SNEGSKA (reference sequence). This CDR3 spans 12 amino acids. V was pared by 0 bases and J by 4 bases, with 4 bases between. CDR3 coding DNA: TGCAGTGCTAGAGATAGGAATCAGCCCCAGCATTTT. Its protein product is CSARDRNQPQHF.

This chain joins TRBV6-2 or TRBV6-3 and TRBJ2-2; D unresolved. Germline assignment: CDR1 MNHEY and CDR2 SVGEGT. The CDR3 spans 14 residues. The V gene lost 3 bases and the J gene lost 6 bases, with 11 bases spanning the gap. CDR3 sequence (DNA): TGTGCCAGCAGTTATCCCACGTATGCCGGGGAGCTGTTTTTT. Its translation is CASSYPTYAGELFF.

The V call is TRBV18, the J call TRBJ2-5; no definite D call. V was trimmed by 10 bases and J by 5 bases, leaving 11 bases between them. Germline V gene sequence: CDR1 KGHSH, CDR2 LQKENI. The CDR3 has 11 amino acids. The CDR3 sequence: CATASEETQYF. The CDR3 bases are TGTGCCACCGCATCAGAGGAGACCCAGTACTTC.

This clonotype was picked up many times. The DNA of the CDR3 is TGCGCCAGCAGCTATCAGGCTGGAAACACCATATATTTT. Translating it yields CASSYQAGNTIYF. This chain connects TRBV5-1 to TRBJ1-3; D not certain. V dropped 3 bases and J dropped 2 bases, with 6 bases sitting between them. From germline, CDR1 is SGHRS and CDR2 YFSETQ. The CDR3 length is 13 residues.

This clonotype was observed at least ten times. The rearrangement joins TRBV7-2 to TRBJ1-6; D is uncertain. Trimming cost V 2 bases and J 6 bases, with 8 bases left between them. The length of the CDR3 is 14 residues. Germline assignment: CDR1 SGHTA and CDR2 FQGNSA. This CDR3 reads CASSLHGPNSPLHF. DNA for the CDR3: TGTGCCAGCAGCTTACACGGGCCTAATTCACCCCTCCACTTT.

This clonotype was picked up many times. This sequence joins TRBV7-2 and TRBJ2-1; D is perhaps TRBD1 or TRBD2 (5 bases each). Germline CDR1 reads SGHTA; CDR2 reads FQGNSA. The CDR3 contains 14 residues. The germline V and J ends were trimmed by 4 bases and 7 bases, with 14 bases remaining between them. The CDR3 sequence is CASSWRSGQNEQFF. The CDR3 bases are TGTGCCAGCAGCTGGAGGTCGGGGCAGAATGAGCAGTTCTTC. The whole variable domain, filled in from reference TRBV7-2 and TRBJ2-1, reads GAGVSQSPSNKVTEKGKDVELRCDPISGHTALYWYRQSLGQGLEFLIYFQGNSAPDKSGLPSDRFSAERTGGSVSTLTIQRTQQEDSAVYLCASSWRSGQNEQFFGPGTRLTVL.

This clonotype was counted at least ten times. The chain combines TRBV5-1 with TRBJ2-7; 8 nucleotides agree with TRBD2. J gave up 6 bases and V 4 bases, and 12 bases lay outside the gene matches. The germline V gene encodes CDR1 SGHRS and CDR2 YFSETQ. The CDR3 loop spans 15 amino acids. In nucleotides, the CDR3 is TGCGCCAGCAGCCTCCTTTCGGGGGGGCTAGGCGAGCAGTACTTC. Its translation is CASSLLSGGLGEQYF. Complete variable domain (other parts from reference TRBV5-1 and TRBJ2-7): KAGVTQTPRYLIKTRGQQVTLSCSPISGHRSVSWYQQTPGQGLQFLFEYFSETQRNKGNFPGRFSGRQFSNSRSEMNVSTLELGDSALYLCASSLLSGGLGEQYFGPGTRLTVT.